These 11 T cell receptor beta chains were sequenced from one sample in a study of blood T cell repertoires in COVID-19. Method: immunoSEQ multiplex PCR; TCRdb's copy keeps in-frame clones and lacks some. The data show approximately 25,000 clones, with approximately 68% seen just once and approximately 40% held by the top ten. Input material: peripheral blood. The receptor set was obtained from a woman older than 75 with acute or convalescent COVID-19.

This clone turned up a few times. CDR3 in DNA: TGTGCCAGCAGCCCCGGGACTAGGACGGGCGGGGGGGAGCTGTTTTTT. Translation: CASSPGTRTGGGELFF. V is TRBV7-3 and J is TRBJ2-2; 8 bases align to TRBD2. Germline V lookup: CDR1 SGHTA, CDR2 FQGTGA. The CDR3 length is 16 residues. Trimming took 5 bases from V and 8 from J; bases not matched to a gene: 13.

The chain joins TRBV27 to TRBJ2-6; D remains unclear. The germline V and J ends were trimmed by 3 bases and 0 bases, with 9 bases remaining between them. Looked up from germline, CDR1 is MNHEY and CDR2 is SMNVEV (reference sequence). The CDR3 is 16 residues long. As DNA, the CDR3 is TGTGCCAGCAGTTTTTCACTAAGCTCTGGGGCCAACGTCCTGACTTTC. This translates into CASSFSLSSGANVLTF.

This sequence joins TRBV5-1 and TRBJ1-1; D gene ambiguous. In germline, CDR1 is SGHRS, CDR2 YFSETQ. The CDR3 extends over 16 amino acids. With 4 bases removed from V and 1 base from J, the gap between germline ends came to 17 bases. The CDR3 region is CASSTKPGRRNTEAFF. The CDR3 DNA reads TGCGCCAGCAGCACCAAGCCGGGGAGGAGGAACACTGAAGCTTTCTTT.

This chain connects TRBV5-3 to TRBJ2-3; 7 nucleotides match TRBD2. TRBV5-3 is an open reading frame whose function is uncertain. The CDR3 is 16 residues long. The ends lost 0 bases at V and 2 bases at J; junction bases unmatched: 6. The CDR3 is CARSLVASGLTDTQYF. The CDR3 coding sequence is TGTGCCAGAAGCTTGGTGGCTAGCGGTCTCACAGATACGCAGTATTTT.

The chain is built from TRBV7-3 and TRBJ1-6, with 9 bases identical to TRBD1. Germline loops: CDR1 SGHTA, CDR2 FQGTGA. This CDR3 contains 13 residues. Germline trimming cut 5 bases from V and 14 bases from J; bases unmatched to any gene: 7. The CDR3 bases are TGTGCCAGCAGCGACGGACAGGGGAGGACCCTCCACTTT. It is translated as CASSDGQGRTLHF.

V is TRBV5-5 and J is TRBJ2-7; the D gene is possibly TRBD2 (6 bases). The CDR3 consists of 15 residues. The V gene lost 5 bases and the J gene lost 0 bases, with 15 bases spanning the gap. Germline-derived CDR1 and CDR2 are SGHKS and YYEKEE (reference sequence). The CDR3, as DNA: TGTGCCAGCAGGCCAGCGGCGGGGACCTCCTACGAGCAGTACTTC. Protein sequence: CASRPAAGTSYEQYF.

V gene TRBV30 combines with J gene TRBJ2-7; weak D call: TRBD1 (6 bases). The CDR3 has 15 residues. V shed 1 base and J shed 7 bases, with 20 bases lying between them. CDR1 is GTSNPN, CDR2 SVGIG, per germline (reference sequence). The CDR3 DNA follows: TGTGCCTGGAGTGCATTAGGCAGGGGTTCTGGGGAGCAGTACTTC. It codes for CAWSALGRGSGEQYF.

Sample share makes this clone large. The rearrangement joins TRBV4-1 to TRBJ1-1; the D is unclear. The V end was cut by 4 bases, the J end by 7 bases, with 13 bases between. The CDR3 has 13 residues. Germline V gene sequence: CDR1 MGHRA, CDR2 YSYEKL. The DNA of the CDR3 is TGCGCCAGCAGCCCACCCGGGTCTGGTGAAGCTTTCTTT. Encoded protein: CASSPPGSGEAFF.

The V and J genes are TRBV3-1 (or the pseudogene TRBV3-2) and TRBJ2-1, with D possibly matching TRBD2 (5 bases). The V gene lost 0 bases and the J gene lost 9 bases, with 18 bases spanning the gap. The CDR3 sequence is 16 residues long. The germline gives CDR1 LGHDT, CDR2 YNNKEL (reference sequence). The CDR3 here is CASSQEEADLRGEQFF. The CDR3 coding sequence is TGTGCCAGCAGCCAAGAAGAAGCGGACCTCCGGGGTGAGCAGTTCTTC.

This clone was observed a few times. The rearrangement links TRBV21-1 to TRBJ2-5; whether TRBD2, the table's D call, matches the DNA was not checked. TRBV21-1 is an annotated pseudogene. The CDR3 spans 15 residues. The CDR3 sequence is CASSTLGLGNETQYF. The CDR3 DNA reads TGTGCCAGCAGCACCCTGGGACTAGGTAACGAGACCCAGTACTTC.

The V and J genes are TRBV5-6 and TRBJ2-7; 8 bases align to TRBD1. Trimming at V came to 6 bases and at J to 1 base, leaving 6 bases not matched to a gene. This CDR3 comprises 14 residues. The germline V gene has CDR1 SGHDT and CDR2 YYEEEE. DNA for the CDR3: TGTGCCAGCACCATATACAGGGGGTCCTACGAGCAGTACTTC. Translated, it gives CASTIYRGSYEQYF.